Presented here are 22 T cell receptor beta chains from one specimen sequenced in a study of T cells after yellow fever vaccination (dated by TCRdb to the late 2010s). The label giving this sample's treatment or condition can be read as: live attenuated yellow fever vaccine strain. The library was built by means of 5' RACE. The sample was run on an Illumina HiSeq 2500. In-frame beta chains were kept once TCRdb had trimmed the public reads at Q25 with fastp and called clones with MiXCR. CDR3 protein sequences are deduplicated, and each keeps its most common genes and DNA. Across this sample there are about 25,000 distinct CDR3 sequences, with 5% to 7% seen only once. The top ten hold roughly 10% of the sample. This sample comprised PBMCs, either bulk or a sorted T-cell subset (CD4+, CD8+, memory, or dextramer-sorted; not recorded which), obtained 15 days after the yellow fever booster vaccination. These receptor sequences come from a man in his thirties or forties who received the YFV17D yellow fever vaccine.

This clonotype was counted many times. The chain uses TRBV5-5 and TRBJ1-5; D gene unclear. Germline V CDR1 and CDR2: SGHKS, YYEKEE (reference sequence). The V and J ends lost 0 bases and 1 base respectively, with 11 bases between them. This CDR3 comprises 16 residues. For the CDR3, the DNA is TGTGCCAGCAGCTTGGCCATGGGTGGAAGCAATCAGCCCCAGCATTTT. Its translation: CASSLAMGGSNQPQHF.

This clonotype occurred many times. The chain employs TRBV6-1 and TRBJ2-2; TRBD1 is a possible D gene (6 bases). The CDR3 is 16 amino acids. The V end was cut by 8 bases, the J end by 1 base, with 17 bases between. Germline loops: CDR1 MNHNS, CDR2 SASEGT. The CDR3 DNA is TGTGCCAGCTTCCCCCCTTCAGGGGAGAACACCGGGGAGCTGTTTTTT. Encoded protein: CASFPPSGENTGELFF.

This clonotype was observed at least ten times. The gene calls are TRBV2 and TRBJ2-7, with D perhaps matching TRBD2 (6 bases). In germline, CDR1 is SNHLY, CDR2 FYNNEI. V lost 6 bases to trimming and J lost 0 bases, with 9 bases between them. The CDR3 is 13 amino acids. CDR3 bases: TGTGCCAGCAGAGGGACTGTCTCCTACGAGCAGTACTTC. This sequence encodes CASRGTVSYEQYF.

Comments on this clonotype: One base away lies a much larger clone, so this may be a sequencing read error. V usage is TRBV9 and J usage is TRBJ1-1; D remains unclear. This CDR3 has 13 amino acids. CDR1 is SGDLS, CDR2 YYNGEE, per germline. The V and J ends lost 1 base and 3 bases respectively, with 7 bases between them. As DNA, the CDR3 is TGTGCCAGCAGCGTACATGGTTACACTGAAGCTTTCTTT. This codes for CASSVHGYTEAFF.

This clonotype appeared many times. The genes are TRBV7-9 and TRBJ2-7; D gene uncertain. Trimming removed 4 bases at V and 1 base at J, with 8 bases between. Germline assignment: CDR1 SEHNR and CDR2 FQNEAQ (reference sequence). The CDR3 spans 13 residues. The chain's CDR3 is CASSSGSSYEQYF. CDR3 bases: TGTGCCAGCAGCTCCGGGTCTTCCTACGAGCAGTACTTC.

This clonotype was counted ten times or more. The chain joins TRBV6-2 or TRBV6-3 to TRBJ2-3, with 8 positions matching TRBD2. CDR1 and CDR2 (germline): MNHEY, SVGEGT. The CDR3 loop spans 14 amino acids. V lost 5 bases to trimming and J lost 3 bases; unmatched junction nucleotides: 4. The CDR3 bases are TGTGCCAGCAGTCGGACTAGCTCGACAGATACGCAGTATTTT. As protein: CASSRTSSTDTQYF.

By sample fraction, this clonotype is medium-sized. The CDR3, as DNA: TGTGCCAGCAGCCGACCGGGACTAGCGGAGTACGAGCAGTACTTC. Residues: CASSRPGLAEYEQYF. This rearrangement joins TRBV4-2 to TRBJ2-7; 11 nucleotides agree with TRBD2. With V trimmed by 4 bases and J by 4 bases, 6 bases remained unmatched. This CDR3 spans 15 amino acids. Germline assignment: CDR1 LGHNA and CDR2 YNFKEQ.

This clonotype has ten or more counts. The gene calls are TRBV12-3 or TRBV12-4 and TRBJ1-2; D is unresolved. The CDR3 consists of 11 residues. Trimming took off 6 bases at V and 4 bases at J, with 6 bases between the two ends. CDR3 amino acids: CASSAGYGYTF. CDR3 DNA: TGTGCCAGCAGCGCGGGCTATGGCTACACCTTC.

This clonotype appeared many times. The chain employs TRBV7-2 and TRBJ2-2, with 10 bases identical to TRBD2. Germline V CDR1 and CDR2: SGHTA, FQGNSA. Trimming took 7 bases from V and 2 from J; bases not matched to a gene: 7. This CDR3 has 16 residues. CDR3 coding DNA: TGTGCCAGCACCGCAGCGGGAGGGTTAAACACCGGGGAGCTGTTTTTT. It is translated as CASTAAGGLNTGELFF. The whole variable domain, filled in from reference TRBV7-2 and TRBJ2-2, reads GAGVSQSPSNKVTEKGKDVELRCDPISGHTALYWYRQSLGQGLEFLIYFQGNSAPDKSGLPSDRFSAERTGGSVSTLTIQRTQQEDSAVYLCASTAAGGLNTGELFFGEGSRLTVL.

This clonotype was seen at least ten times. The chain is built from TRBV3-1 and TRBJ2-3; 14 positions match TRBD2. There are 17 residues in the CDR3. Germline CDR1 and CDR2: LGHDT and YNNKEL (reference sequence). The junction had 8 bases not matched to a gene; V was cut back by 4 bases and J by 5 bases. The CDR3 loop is CASSPPGLAGAGDTQYF. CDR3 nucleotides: TGTGCCAGCAGCCCGCCGGGACTAGCGGGAGCTGGAGATACGCAGTATTTT.

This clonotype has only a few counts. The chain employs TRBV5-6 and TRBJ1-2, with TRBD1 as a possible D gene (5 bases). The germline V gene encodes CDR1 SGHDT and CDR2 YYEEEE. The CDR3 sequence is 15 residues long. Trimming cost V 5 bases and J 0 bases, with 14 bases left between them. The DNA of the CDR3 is TGTGCCAGCAGAACAGGCGGACTCGCTAACTATGGCTACACCTTC. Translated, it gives CASRTGGLANYGYTF.

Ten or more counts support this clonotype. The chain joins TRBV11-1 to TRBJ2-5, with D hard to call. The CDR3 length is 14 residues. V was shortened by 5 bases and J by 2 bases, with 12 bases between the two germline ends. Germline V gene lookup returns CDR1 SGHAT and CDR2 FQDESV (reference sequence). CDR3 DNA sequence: TGTGCCAGCAGCGTCGCCGTGGGACAAGAGACCCAGTACTTC. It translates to CASSVAVGQETQYF.

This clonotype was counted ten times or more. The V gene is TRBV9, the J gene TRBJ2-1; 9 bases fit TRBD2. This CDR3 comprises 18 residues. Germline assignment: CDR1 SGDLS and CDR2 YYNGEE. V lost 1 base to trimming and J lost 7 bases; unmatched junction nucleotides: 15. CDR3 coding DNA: TGTGCCAGCAGCGTATCCCCCGGTGCAGGTAGCGGGAGTAATGAGCAGTTCTTC. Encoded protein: CASSVSPGAGSGSNEQFF.

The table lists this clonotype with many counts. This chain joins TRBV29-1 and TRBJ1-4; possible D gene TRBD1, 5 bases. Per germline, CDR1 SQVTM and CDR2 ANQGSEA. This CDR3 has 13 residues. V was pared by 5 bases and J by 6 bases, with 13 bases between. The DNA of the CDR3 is TGCAGCGTTTTGGGGCAATCGGATGAAAAACTGTTTTTT. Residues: CSVLGQSDEKLFF.

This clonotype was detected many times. The DNA for the CDR3 is TGTGCCAGCAGCTGGGGAAATGGGGGCGAGCAGTACTTC. As protein: CASSWGNGGEQYF. The rearrangement joins TRBV28 to TRBJ2-7; D is tentatively TRBD1 or TRBD2 (5 bases each). The germline V and J ends were trimmed by 6 bases and 6 bases, with 15 bases remaining between them. This CDR3 is built from 13 residues. Germline-derived CDR1 and CDR2 are MDHEN and SYDVKM.

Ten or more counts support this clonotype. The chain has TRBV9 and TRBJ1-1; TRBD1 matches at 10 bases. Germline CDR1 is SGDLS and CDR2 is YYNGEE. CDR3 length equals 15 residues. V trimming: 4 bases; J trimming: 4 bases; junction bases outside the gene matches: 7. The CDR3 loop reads CASSSRTGGGTEAFF. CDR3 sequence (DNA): TGTGCCAGCAGCTCTCGGACAGGGGGAGGCACTGAAGCTTTCTTT.

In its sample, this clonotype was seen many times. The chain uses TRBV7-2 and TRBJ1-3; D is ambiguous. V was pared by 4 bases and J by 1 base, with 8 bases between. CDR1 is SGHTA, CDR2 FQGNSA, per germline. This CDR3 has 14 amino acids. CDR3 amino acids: CASSSPGSGNTIYF. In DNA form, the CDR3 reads TGTGCCAGCAGCTCACCGGGATCTGGAAACACCATATATTTT.

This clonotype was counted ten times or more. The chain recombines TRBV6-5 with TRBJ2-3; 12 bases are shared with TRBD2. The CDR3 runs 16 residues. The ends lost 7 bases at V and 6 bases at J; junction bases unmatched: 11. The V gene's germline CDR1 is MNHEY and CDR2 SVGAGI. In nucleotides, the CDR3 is TGTGCCAGCACCTCCCGACTAGCGGGAGATCGGGATACGCAGTATTTT. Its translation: CASTSRLAGDRDTQYF.

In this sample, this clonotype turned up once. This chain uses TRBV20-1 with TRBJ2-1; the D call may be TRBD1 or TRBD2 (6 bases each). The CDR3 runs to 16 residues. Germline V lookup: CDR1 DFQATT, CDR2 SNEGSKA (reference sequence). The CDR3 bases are TGCTGTGTAGGGGGGCGGGCTGAGGGCTCCTACAATGAGCAGTTCTTC. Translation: CCVGGRAEGSYNEQFF.

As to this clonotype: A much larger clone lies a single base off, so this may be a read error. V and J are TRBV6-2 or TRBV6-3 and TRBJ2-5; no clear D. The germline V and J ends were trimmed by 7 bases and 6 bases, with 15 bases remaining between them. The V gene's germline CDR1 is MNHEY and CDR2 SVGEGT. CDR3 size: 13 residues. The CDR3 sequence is CASIPSSWKTQYF. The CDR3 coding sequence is TGTGCCAGCATTCCGAGCTCTTGGAAGACCCAGTACTTC.

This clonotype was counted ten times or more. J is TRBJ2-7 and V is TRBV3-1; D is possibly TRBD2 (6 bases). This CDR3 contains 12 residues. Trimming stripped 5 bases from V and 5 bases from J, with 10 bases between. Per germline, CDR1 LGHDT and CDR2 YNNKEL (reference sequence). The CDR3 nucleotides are TGTGCCAGCAGCTCCCGCGGGGACGAGCAGTACTTC. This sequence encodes CASSSRGDEQYF.

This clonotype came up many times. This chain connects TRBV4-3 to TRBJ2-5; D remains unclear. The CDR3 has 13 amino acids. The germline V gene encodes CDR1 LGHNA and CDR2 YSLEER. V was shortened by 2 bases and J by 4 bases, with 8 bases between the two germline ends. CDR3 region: CASSQNYLETQYF. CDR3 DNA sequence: TGCGCCAGCAGCCAAAATTACCTAGAGACCCAGTACTTC.